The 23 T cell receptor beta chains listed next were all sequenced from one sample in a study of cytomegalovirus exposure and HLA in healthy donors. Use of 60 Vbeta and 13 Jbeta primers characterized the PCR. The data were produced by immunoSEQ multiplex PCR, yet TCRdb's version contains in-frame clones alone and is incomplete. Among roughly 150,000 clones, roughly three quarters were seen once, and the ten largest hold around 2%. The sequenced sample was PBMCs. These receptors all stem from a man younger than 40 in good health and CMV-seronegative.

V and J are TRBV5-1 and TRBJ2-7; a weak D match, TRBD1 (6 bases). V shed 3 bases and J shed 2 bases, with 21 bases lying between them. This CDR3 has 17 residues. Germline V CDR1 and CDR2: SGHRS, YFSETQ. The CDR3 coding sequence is TGCGCCAGCAGCTCTAACCCCCCTGGGACAACTCCCTACGAGCAGTACTTC. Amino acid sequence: CASSSNPPGTTPYEQYF.

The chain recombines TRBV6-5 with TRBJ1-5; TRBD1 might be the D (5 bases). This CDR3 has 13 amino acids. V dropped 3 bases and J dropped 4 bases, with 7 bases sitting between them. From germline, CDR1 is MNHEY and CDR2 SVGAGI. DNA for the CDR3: TGTGCCAGCAGTTATAACAGGAATCAGCCCCAGCATTTT. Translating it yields CASSYNRNQPQHF.

CDR3 nucleotide sequence: TGCGCCAGCAGCTTGGCTAGCGTAATAACCGGGGAGCTGTTTTTT. Its protein product is CASSLASVITGELFF. The V gene is TRBV5-1, the J gene TRBJ2-2; possibly TRBD2 for D (6 bases). V dropped 0 bases and J dropped 5 bases, with 11 bases sitting between them. This CDR3 has 15 amino acids. The germline V gene has CDR1 SGHRS and CDR2 YFSETQ.

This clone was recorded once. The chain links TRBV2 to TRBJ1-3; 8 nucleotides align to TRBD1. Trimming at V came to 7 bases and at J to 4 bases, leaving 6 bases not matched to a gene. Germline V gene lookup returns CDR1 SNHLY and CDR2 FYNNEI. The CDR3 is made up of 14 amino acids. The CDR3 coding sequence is TGTGCCAGCACCGGGACAGGAGGAGGAAACACCATATATTTT. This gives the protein CASTGTGGGNTIYF.

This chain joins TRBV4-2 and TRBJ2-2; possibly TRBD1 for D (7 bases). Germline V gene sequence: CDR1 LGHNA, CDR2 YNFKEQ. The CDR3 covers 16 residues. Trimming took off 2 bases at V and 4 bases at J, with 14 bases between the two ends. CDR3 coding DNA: TGTGCCAGCAGCCAACTACAGGGGACTCGCACCGGGGAGCTGTTTTTT. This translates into CASSQLQGTRTGELFF.

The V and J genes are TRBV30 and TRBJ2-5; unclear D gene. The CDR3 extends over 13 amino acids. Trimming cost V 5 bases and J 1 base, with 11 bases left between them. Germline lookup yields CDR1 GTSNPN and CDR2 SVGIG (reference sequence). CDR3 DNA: TGTGCCTGGGGAAGGAGTCCCCAAGAGACCCAGTACTTC. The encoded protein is CAWGRSPQETQYF.

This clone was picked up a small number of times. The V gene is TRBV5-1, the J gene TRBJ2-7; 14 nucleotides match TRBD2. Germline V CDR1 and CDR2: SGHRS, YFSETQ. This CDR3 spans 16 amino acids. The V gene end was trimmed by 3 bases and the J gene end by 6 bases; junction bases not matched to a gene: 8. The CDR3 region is CASSSGLAGEGGEQYF. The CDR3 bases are TGCGCCAGCAGCTCGGGACTAGCGGGAGAGGGGGGCGAGCAGTACTTC.

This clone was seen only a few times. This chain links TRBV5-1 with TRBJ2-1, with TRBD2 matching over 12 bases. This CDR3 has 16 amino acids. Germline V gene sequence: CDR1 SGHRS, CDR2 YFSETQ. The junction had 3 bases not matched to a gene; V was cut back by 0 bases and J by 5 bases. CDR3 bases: TGCGCCAGCAGCTTGGGACTAGCGGGAGTGAACAATGAGCAGTTCTTC. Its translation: CASSLGLAGVNNEQFF.

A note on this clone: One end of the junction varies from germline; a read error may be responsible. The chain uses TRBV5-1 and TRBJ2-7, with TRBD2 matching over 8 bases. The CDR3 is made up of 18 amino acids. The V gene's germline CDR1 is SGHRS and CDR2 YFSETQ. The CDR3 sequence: CASSLALRQRERPYEQYF. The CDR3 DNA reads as TGCGCTAGCAGCTTGGCCTTGCGGCAGCGGGAGCGACCCTACGAGCAGTACTTC.

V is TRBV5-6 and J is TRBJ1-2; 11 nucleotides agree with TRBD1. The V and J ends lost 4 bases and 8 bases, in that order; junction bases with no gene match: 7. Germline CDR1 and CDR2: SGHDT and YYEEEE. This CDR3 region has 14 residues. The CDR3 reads CASSARDRGAGYTF. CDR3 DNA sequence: TGTGCCAGCAGCGCCCGGGACAGGGGGGCGGGCTACACCTTC.

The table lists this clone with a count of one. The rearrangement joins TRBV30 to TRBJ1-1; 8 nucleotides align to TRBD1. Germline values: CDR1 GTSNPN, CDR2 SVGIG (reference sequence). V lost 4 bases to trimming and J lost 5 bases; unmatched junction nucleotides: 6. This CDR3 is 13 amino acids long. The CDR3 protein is CAWTGQGGTEAFF. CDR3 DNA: TGTGCCTGGACCGGACAGGGAGGAACTGAAGCTTTCTTT.

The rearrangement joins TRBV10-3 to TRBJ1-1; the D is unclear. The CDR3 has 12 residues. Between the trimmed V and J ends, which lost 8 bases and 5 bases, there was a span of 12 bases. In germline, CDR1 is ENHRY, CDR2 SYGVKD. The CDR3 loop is CAIYGGRTEAFF. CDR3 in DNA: TGTGCCATCTATGGCGGGCGGACTGAAGCTTTCTTT.

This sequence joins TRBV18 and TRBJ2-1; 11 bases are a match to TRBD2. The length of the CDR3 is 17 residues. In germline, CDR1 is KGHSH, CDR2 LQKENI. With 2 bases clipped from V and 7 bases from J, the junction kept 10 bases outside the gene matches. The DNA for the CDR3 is TGTGCCAGCTCACCATTCACTAGCGGGGGTCCCTTAAATGAGCAGTTCTTC. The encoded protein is CASSPFTSGGPLNEQFF.

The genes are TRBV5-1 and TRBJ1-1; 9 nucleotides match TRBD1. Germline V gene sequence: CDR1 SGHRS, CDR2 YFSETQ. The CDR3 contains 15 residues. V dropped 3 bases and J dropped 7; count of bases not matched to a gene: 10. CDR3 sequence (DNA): TGCGCCAGCAGCTCTTATAGGACAGGGGTAAATGAAGCTTTCTTT. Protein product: CASSSYRTGVNEAFF.

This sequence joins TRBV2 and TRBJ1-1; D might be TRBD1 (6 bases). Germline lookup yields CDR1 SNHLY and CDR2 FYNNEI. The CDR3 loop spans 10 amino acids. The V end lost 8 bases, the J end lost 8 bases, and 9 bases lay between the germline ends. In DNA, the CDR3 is TGTGCCAGCTGGGGGACAGAAGCTTTCTTT. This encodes CASWGTEAFF.

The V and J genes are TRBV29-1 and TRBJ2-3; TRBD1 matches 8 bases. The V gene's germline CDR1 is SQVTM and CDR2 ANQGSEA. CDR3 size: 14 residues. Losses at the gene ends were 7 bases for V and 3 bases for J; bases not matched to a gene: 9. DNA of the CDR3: TGCAGCGGGTGTCAGGACAGGGTGACAGATACGCAGTATTTT. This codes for CSGCQDRVTDTQYF.

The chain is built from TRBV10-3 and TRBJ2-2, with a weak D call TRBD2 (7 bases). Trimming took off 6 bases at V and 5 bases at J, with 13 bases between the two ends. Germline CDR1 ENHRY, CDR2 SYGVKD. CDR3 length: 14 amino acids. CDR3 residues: CAIRSGGDTGELFF. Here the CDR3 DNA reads TGTGCCATCAGATCGGGGGGCGATACCGGGGAGCTGTTTTTT.

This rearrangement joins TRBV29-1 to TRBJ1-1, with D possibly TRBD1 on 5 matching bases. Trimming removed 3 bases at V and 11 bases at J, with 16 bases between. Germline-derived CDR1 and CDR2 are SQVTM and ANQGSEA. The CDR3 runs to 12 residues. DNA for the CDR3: TGCAGCGTTGATGGTGGGGGGATCGAGGCTTTCTTT. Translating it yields CSVDGGGIEAFF.

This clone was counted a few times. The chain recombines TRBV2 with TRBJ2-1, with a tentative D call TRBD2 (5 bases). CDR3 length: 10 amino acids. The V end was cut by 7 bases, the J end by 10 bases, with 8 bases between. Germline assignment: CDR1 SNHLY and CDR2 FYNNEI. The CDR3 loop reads CASMGEEQFF. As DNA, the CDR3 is TGTGCCAGCATGGGAGAGGAGCAGTTCTTC.

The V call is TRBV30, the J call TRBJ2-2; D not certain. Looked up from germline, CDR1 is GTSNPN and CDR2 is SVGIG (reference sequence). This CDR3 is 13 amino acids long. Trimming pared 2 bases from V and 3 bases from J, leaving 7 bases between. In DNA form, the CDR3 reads TGTGCCTGGAGTATACTGGACACCGGGGAGCTGTTTTTT. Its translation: CAWSILDTGELFF.

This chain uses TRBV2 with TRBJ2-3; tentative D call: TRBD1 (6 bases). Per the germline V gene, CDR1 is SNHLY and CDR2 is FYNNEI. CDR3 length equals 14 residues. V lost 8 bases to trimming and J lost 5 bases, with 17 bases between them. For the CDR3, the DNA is TGTGCCAGCTCCCCGGCAGGGGCAGGAGATACGCAGTATTTT. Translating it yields CASSPAGAGDTQYF.

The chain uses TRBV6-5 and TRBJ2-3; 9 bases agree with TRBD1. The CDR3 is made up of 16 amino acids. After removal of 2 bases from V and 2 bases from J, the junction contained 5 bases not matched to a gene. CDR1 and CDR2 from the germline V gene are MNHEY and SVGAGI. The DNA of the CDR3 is TGTGCCAGCAGTTACGGCGACAGGGGGTCCACAGATACGCAGTATTTT. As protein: CASSYGDRGSTDTQYF.

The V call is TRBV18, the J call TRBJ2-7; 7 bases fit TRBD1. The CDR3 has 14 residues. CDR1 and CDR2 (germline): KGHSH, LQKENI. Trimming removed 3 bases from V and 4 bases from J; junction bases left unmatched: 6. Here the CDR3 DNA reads TGTGCCAGCTCACCGATGACAGGGCGATACGAGCAGTACTTC. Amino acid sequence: CASSPMTGRYEQYF.